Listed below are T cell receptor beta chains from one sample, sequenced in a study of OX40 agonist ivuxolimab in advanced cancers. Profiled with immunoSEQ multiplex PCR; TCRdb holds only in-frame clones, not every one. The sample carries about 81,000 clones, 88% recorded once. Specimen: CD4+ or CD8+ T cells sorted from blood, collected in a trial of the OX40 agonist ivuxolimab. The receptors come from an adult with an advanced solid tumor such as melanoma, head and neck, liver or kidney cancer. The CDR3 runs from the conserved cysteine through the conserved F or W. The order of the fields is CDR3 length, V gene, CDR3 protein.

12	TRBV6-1	CASSLGANGYTF
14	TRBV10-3	CATKRQDSNQPQHF
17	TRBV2	CASSAVHFISGANVLTF
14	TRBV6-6	CASSSTGNTGELFF
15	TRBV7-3	CASSPGLGQGDTQYF
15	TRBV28	CASTSRTGGGNTIYF
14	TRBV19	CASSTTWGGEKLFF
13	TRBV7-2	CASTQGPNTEAFF
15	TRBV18	CASSPTDRGNEKLFF
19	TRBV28	CASSLPRTGRRDSNQPQHF
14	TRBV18	CASSPTGGRNTIYF
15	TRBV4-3	CASSQGTTNTGELFF
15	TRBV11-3	CARTEGRGGPNEQFF
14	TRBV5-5	CASSFRGAGEKLFF
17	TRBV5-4	CASSPGTSGTGTDTQYF
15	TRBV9	CASSGGQAGAETQYF
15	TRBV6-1	CASTLGAGGTDTQYF
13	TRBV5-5	CASSLSLQYGYTF
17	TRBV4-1	CASSHGLAGLNTGELFF
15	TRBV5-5	CASSWGGYDNQPQHF
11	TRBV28	CASSFSEKLFF
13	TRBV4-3	CASSVGGQDTQYF
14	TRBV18	CASSPLDGDNEQFF
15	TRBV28	CASSLRQGASQPQHF
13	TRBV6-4	CASSEDGNYGYTF
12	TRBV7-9	CASSLGRGELFF
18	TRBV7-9	CASSFTHSGGYGADTQYF
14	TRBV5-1	CASSSTGGNTEAFF
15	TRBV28	CASSLSGATNEKLFF
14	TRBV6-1	CASTRDRVNNEQFF
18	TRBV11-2	CASSLDYSTSGGEDTQYF
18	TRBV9	CASSVGGSGGSSYNEQFF
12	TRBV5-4	CASSLSSYEQYF
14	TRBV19	CASSIDTPGTEAFF
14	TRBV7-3	CASSPQTGGYEQYF
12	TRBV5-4	CASSLNQETQYF
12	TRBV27	CASSSSADTQYF
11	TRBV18	CASSPGDRSYF
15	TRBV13	CASSLGGHDNQPQHF
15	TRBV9	CASSPRTGAQETQYF